This T cell receptor beta chain emerged from a study of T cell repertoires in cytomegalovirus infection. Study summary: Signatures in public TCR beta sequences pointed to both CMV infection and matching HLA type. The study's findings and limits: Cumulative frequency (of public TCR beta family members) identified carriers of CMV plus the relevant HLA. The study found HLA-C-restricted CMV-specific TCR beta clonotypes dominating the ex vivo response.

TCRdb fed the reads into MiXCR, producing one record per CDR3 protein. The sample includes under 850,000 distinct CDR3 sequences, 35% of them seen just once. This clonotype was seen many times. Its antigen is unknown. The CDR3 extends over 13 amino acids. V was trimmed by 2 bases and J by 10 bases, leaving 9 bases between them. Looked up from germline, CDR1 is SGHTA and CDR2 is FQGNSA. The sample consisted of PBMCs. The gene calls are TRBV7-2 and TRBJ1-6; D ambiguous. The sequence was obtained from a human donor in good health (CMV status not recorded). Some clones in this sample may be carry-over from other donors' samples. CDR3 sequence (DNA): TGTGCCAGCAGCTTACGTAGGGAATCACCCCTCCACTTT. Amino acids: CASSLRRESPLHF.